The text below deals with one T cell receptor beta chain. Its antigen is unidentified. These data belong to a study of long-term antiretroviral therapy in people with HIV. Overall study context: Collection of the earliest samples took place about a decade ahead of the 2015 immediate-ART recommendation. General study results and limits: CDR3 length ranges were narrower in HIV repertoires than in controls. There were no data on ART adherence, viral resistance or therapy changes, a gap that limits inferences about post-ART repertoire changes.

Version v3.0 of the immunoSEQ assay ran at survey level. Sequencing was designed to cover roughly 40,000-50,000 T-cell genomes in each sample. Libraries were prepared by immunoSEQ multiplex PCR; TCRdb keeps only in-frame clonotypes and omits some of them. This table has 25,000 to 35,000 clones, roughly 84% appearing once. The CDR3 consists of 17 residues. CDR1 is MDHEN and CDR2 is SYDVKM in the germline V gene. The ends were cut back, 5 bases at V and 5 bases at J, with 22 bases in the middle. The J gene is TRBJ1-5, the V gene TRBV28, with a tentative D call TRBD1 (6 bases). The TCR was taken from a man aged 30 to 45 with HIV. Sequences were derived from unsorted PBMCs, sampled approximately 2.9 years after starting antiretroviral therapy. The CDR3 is CASSPRMDRFRYQPQHF. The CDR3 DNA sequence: TGTGCCAGCAGTCCTCGTATGGACAGATTTAGGTATCAGCCCCAGCATTTT.